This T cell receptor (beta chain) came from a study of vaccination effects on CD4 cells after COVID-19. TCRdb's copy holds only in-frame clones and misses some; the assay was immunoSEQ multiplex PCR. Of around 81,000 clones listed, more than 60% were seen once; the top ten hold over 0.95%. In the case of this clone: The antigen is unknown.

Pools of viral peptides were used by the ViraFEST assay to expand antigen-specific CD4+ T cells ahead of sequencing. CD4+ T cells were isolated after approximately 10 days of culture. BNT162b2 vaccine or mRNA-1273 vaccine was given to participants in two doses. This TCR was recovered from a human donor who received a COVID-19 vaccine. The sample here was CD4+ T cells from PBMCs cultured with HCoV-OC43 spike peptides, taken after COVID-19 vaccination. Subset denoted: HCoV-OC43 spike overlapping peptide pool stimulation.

The CDR3 DNA is TGTGCCAGCAGTTTTTTTTCGGGGGGGCACGGGGAGCTGTTTTTT. This sequence encodes CASSFFSGGHGELFF. This chain uses TRBV27 with TRBJ2-2; 8 nucleotides agree with TRBD2. This CDR3 contains 15 residues. Germline CDR1 and CDR2: MNHEY and SMNVEV (reference sequence). Germline trimming cut 3 bases from V and 7 bases from J; bases unmatched to any gene: 7.